The clone carrying this T cell receptor beta chain has a handful of counts. One entry per CDR3 protein, called by TCRdb with MiXCR from the 5' RACE reads. Of about 50,000 distinct CDR3 sequences in the sample, under 7.5% are singletons; the top ten hold roughly 2.8%. This entry belongs to a study of early T cells in non-severe SARS-CoV-2 infection. This sequence was found in an adult who was a healthcare worker with PCR-confirmed SARS-CoV-2 infection or an uninfected control (not recorded which). Sequences were derived from whole blood, sampled at baseline.

CDR3 residues: CATSDAGGPQHF. The CDR3 region has the DNA TGTGCCACCAGTGATGCGGGAGGGCCCCAGCATTTT. The rearrangement joins TRBV24-1 to TRBJ1-5; D is unresolved. The CDR3 is 12 residues long. V lost 3 bases and J 9 bases, leaving 8 bases between the germline ends. Looked up from germline, CDR1 is KGHDR and CDR2 is SFDVKD.